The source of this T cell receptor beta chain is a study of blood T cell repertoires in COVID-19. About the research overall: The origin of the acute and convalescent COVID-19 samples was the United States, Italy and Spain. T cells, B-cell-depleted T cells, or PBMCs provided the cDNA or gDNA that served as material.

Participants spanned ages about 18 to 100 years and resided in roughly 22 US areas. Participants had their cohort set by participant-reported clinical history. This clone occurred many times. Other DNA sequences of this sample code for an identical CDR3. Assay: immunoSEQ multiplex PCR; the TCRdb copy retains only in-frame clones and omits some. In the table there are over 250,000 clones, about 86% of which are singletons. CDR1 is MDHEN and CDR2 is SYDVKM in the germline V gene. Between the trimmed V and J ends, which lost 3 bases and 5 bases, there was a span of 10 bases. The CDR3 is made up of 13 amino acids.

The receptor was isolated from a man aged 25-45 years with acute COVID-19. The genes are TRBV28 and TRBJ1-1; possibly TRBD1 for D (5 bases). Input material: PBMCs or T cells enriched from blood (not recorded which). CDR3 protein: CASSLTVPTEAFF. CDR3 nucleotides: TGTGCCAGCAGTTTGACAGTGCCGACTGAAGCTTTCTTT.